The TCR beta chain described here comes from a study of CD8 T cells in Susac syndrome. It was negative isolation that provided the CD8+ and CD4+ T cells, whereas TEMRA cells were enriched by FACS. Trimming took 4 bases from V and 0 from J, leaving 7 bases between them. Germline-derived CDR1 and CDR2 are LGHDT and YNNKEL (reference sequence). The length of the CDR3 is 14 residues. RNA amounts of roughly 0.45 to 1 ug underwent reverse transcription with random hexamers. MiXCR, run by TCRdb on the immunoSEQ multiplex PCR reads, gives a single entry per CDR3 protein. The sample consists of about 85,000 distinct CDR3 sequences, about 93% of them appearing once.

The sequencing sample was made of CD8+ T cells from PBMCs. The chain is built from TRBV3-1 and TRBJ2-4; no clear D. The origin of this receptor is a human donor in good health. The CDR3 bases are TGTGCCAGCAGCCCAGGAGTAGCCAAAAACATTCAGTACTTC. Protein product: CASSPGVAKNIQYF. Drawing the rest from reference TRBV3-1 and TRBJ2-4, the complete variable domain is DTAVSQTPKYLVTQMGNDKSIKCEQNLGHDTMYWYKQDSKKFLKIMFSYNNKELIINETVPNRFSPKSPDKAHLNLHINSLELGDSAVYFCASSPGVAKNIQYFGAGTRLSVL.